What follows are 16 T cell receptor beta chains derived from one specimen sequenced in a study of blood T cell repertoires in COVID-19. Sequencing was performed with immunoSEQ multiplex PCR; in TCRdb, only in-frame clones are kept and a portion is missing. The sample holds 190,000 or so clones, 75% to 90% seen once. The sample consisted of PBMCs or T cells enriched from blood (not recorded which). The receptors derive from a man between 40 and 49 years old who had recovered from COVID-19.

The chain has TRBV2 and TRBJ2-7; TRBD1 matches at 9 bases. This CDR3 region has 14 residues. V lost 6 bases to trimming and J lost 3 bases; unmatched junction nucleotides: 6. Germline V gives CDR1 SNHLY, CDR2 FYNNEI. The CDR3 DNA reads TGTGCCAGCAGAGACAGGGGGTTACACTACGAGCAGTACTTC. Protein product: CASRDRGLHYEQYF. The whole variable domain, remainder taken from reference TRBV2 and TRBJ2-7, is EPEVTQTPSHQVTQMGQEVILRCVPISNHLYFYWYRQILGQKVEFLVSFYNNEISEKSEIFDDQFSVERPDGSNFTLKIRSTKLEDSAMYFCASRDRGLHYEQYFGPGTRLTVT.

The chain has TRBV3-1 (or the pseudogene TRBV3-2) and TRBJ1-5; D not resolved. Per the germline V gene, CDR1 is LGHDT and CDR2 is YNNKEL (reference sequence). The CDR3 spans 13 residues. Trimming pared 4 bases from V and 4 bases from J, leaving 8 bases between. The CDR3 protein is CASSLGLNQPQHF. The CDR3, as DNA: TGTGCCAGCAGCCTAGGACTGAATCAGCCCCAGCATTTT.

The chain recombines TRBV10-3 with TRBJ2-7, with 10 bases that match TRBD1. The length of the CDR3 is 17 residues. Per germline, CDR1 ENHRY and CDR2 SYGVKD. The J segment lost 1 base and the V segment lost 3 bases, leaving 9 bases of the junction unmatched. CDR3 residues: CAISDILGQGDSYEQYF. The DNA of the CDR3 is TGTGCCATCAGTGATATACTAGGACAGGGGGATTCCTACGAGCAGTACTTC.

V is TRBV6-4 and J is TRBJ2-3, with 8 bases fitting TRBD2. The V and J ends lost 6 bases and 5 bases, in that order; junction bases with no gene match: 7. CDR3 length equals 14 residues. Germline lookup yields CDR1 MRHNA and CDR2 SNTAGT. The CDR3 nucleotides are TGTGCCAGCAGGAGAGCGGGGGCCGAAGATACGCAGTATTTT. This translates into CASRRAGAEDTQYF.

The chain links TRBV19 to TRBJ1-4; D ambiguous. CDR1 and CDR2 (germline): LNHDA, SQIVND (reference sequence). V was pared by 8 bases and J by 4 bases, with 11 bases between. This CDR3 comprises 13 residues. CDR3 region: CASSGPHNEKLFF. Written as DNA, the CDR3 is TGTGCCAGTTCAGGCCCCCATAATGAAAAACTGTTTTTT.

The chain uses TRBV2 and TRBJ1-2; D uncertain. Germline V gene lookup returns CDR1 SNHLY and CDR2 FYNNEI. CDR3 length equals 13 residues. V was pared by 6 bases and J by 0 bases, with 8 bases between. CDR3 nucleotide sequence: TGTGCCAGCAGGAGAGGGTCTAACTATGGCTACACCTTC. This gives the protein CASRRGSNYGYTF. Full variable domain (outside the CDR3, taken from reference TRBV2 and TRBJ1-2): EPEVTQTPSHQVTQMGQEVILRCVPISNHLYFYWYRQILGQKVEFLVSFYNNEISEKSEIFDDQFSVERPDGSNFTLKIRSTKLEDSAMYFCASRRGSNYGYTFGSGTRLTVV.

The V call is TRBV4-1, the J call TRBJ1-3; possibly TRBD1 for D (5 bases). This CDR3 has 15 residues. CDR1 is MGHRA and CDR2 is YSYEKL in the germline V gene. Trimming left V 4 bases short and J 1 base short, with 11 bases between. The CDR3 region is CASSLPGGSGNTIYF. The CDR3 nucleotides are TGCGCCAGCAGCCTCCCCGGGGGGTCTGGAAACACCATATATTTT.

The table lists this clone with a count of one. The gene calls are TRBV7-9 and TRBJ1-6; 11 nucleotides align to TRBD1. The CDR3 consists of 16 residues. Trimming at V came to 5 bases and at J to 10 bases, leaving 10 bases not matched to a gene. Germline CDR1 is SEHNR and CDR2 is FQNEAQ (reference sequence). CDR3 bases: TGTGCCAGCAGCCGCGAAGGACAGGGGGCAGGGTCACCCCTCCACTTT. It is translated as CASSREGQGAGSPLHF.

This clone has more than one count but fewer than ten. The chain joins TRBV7-2 to TRBJ2-2, with 9 bases fitting TRBD2. V dropped 5 bases and J dropped 6; count of bases not matched to a gene: 7. The germline V gene has CDR1 SGHTA and CDR2 FQGNSA. CDR3 length: 15 residues. For the CDR3, the DNA is TGTGCCAGCAGCCCCAGGACTAGCGTTGCCGGGGAGCTGTTTTTT. Translated: CASSPRTSVAGELFF.

This chain connects TRBV13 to TRBJ2-3; D might be TRBD2 (5 bases). CDR3 length equals 15 residues. Germline V gene data show CDR1 as PRHDT and CDR2 as FYEKMQ (reference sequence). Trimming cost V 4 bases and J 3 bases, with 14 bases left between them. The CDR3 is CASSSSFLATDTQYF. The CDR3 DNA reads TGTGCCAGCAGCTCCTCCTTTCTAGCAACAGATACGCAGTATTTT.

The chain employs TRBV7-2 and TRBJ2-7; 13 bases match TRBD2. Germline values: CDR1 SGHTA, CDR2 FQGNSA. The CDR3 loop spans 18 amino acids. J lost 1 base, V lost 2 bases, and 8 bases had no gene match. The CDR3 DNA reads TGTGCCAGCAGCTTACAACTAGCGGGAGGGCCTGGGTCCTACGAGCAGTACTTC. This sequence encodes CASSLQLAGGPGSYEQYF.

V and J are TRBV7-9 and TRBJ2-3, with D maybe TRBD1 (5 bases). The V end lost 6 bases, the J end lost 6 bases, and 22 bases lay between the germline ends. The germline gives CDR1 SEHNR, CDR2 FQNEAQ (reference sequence). This CDR3 contains 16 residues. The CDR3 loop is CASSQVQGLQPDTQYF. The CDR3 DNA reads TGTGCCAGCAGTCAGGTCCAGGGTTTGCAACCTGATACGCAGTATTTT.

The chain carries TRBV5-1 and TRBJ1-1; D is perhaps TRBD1 (5 bases). Germline V lookup: CDR1 SGHRS, CDR2 YFSETQ. The CDR3 is 16 residues long. V was trimmed by 4 bases and J by 0 bases, leaving 16 bases between them. CDR3 DNA sequence: TGCGCCAGCAGCCCCATACGGGGGGGGGTGAACACTGAAGCTTTCTTT. Translation gives CASSPIRGGVNTEAFF.

The V call is TRBV14, the J call TRBJ2-3; maybe TRBD1 (5 bases). Germline loops: CDR1 SGHDN, CDR2 FVKESK. This CDR3 comprises 14 residues. V lost 2 bases, J lost 4 bases, and 10 bases lay in between. The CDR3 DNA reads TGTGCCAGCAGCCAATGGCAGGGTGCAGATACGCAGTATTTT. It translates to CASSQWQGADTQYF.

This clone appeared a single time. The V gene is TRBV7-2, the J gene TRBJ1-2; no reliable D call. This CDR3 contains 17 residues. Germline V gene lookup returns CDR1 SGHTA and CDR2 FQGNSA. With 5 bases removed from V and 3 bases from J, the gap between germline ends came to 22 bases. Here the CDR3 reads CASSLRPAGVEDYGYTF. CDR3 nucleotide sequence: TGTGCCAGCAGCCTTAGGCCTGCGGGAGTTGAGGACTATGGCTACACCTTC.

Remarks on this clone: The same CDR3 is also encoded by other DNA sequences in this sample. The chain recombines TRBV2 with TRBJ2-7; no firm D call. The CDR3 covers 11 residues. The germline V gene has CDR1 SNHLY and CDR2 FYNNEI. V shed 6 bases and J shed 2 bases, with 5 bases lying between them. The CDR3 nucleotides are TGTGCCAGCAGCCGAGCCTACGAGCAGTACTTC. Translated: CASSRAYEQYF.